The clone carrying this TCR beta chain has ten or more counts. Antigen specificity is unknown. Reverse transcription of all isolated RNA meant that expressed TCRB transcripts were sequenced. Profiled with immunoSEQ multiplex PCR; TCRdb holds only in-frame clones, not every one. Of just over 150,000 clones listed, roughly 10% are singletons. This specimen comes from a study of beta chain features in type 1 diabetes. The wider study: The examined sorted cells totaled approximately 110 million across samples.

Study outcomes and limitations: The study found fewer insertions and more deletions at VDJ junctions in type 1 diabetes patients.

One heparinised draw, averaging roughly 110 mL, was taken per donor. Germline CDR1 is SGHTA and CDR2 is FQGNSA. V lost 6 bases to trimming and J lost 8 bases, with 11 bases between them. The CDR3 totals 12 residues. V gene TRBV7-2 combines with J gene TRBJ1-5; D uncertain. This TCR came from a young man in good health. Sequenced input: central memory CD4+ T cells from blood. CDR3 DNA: TGTGCCAGCAGTCGATACAGCGAGCCCCAGCATTTT. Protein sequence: CASSRYSEPQHF.